The 24 T cell receptor beta chains listed next were all sequenced from one sample in a study of naive and memory T cell subsets. Both TRBC1 and TRBC2 were covered by a beta constant-region primer of two equimolar oligonucleotides. TCRdb ran MiXCR on the UMI-ligation and nested PCR reads and lists one entry per CDR3 protein. This sample has 130,000 to 150,000 distinct CDR3 sequences, with approximately 15% found just once. Sequencing was carried out using naive CD4+ T cells from blood. The source is a human donor in good health.

A few counts support this clonotype. The CDR3 loop is CASSQYTGAGGYTF. Here the CDR3 DNA reads TGTGCCAGCAGTCAATATACAGGGGCTGGCGGCTACACCTTC. This chain uses TRBV6-6 with TRBJ1-2, with 7 bases fitting TRBD1. V was pared by 5 bases and J by 8 bases, with 11 bases of the junction left unmatched. Germline V gene data show CDR1 as MNHNY and CDR2 as SVGAGI (reference sequence). The CDR3 spans 14 residues.

This clonotype was seen more than once but under ten times. The CDR3 reads CASTSGYKDTSDTQYF. For the CDR3, the DNA is TGTGCCAGCACCTCGGGATATAAGGATACGTCAGATACGCAGTATTTT. The chain uses TRBV12-3 or TRBV12-4 and TRBJ2-3; perhaps TRBD2 as D (5 bases). V lost 7 bases to trimming and J lost 4 bases, with 21 bases between them. CDR3 length equals 16 residues.

This clonotype was counted between two and nine times. This chain uses TRBV3-1 with TRBJ2-2; D is possibly TRBD1 or TRBD2 (6 bases each). CDR3 length: 18 amino acids. V was trimmed by 1 base and J by 5 bases, leaving 20 bases between them. Germline CDR1 reads LGHDT; CDR2 reads YNNKEL (reference sequence). The CDR3 coding sequence is TGTGCCAGCAGCCAAGGTGTTCTAGGGGGGAAAAGGACCGGGGAGCTGTTTTTT. This codes for CASSQGVLGGKRTGELFF. Based on the CDR3 plus reference TRBV3-1 and TRBJ2-2, the full variable domain is DTAVSQTPKYLVTQMGNDKSIKCEQNLGHDTMYWYKQDSKKFLKIMFSYNNKELIINETVPNRFSPKSPDKAHLNLHINSLELGDSAVYFCASSQGVLGGKRTGELFFGEGSRLTVL.

The CDR3 reads CASSLATLVGHQSSGANVLTF. CDR3 DNA: TGTGCCAGCAGCTTAGCGACCCTGGTTGGGCATCAGAGCTCTGGGGCCAACGTCCTGACTTTC. The genes are TRBV7-2 and TRBJ2-6; D is unclear. CDR1 and CDR2 (germline): SGHTA, FQGNSA. The CDR3 loop spans 21 amino acids. Trimming left V 0 bases short and J 0 bases short, with 21 bases between.

This clonotype occurred a few times. In DNA form, the CDR3 reads TGTGCCATCTGGCCGGGAGGGCCTTTGGGCACAGATACGCAGTATTTT. It translates to CAIWPGGPLGTDTQYF. The chain carries TRBV10-3 and TRBJ2-3, with TRBD2 identical over 8 bases. The V and J ends lost 8 bases and 1 base, in that order; junction bases with no gene match: 11. The germline V gene encodes CDR1 ENHRY and CDR2 SYGVKD. The CDR3 consists of 16 residues.

The chain has TRBV6-5 and TRBJ2-7; a possible D gene is TRBD2 (6 bases). Germline V gives CDR1 MNHEY, CDR2 SVGAGI. With 5 bases removed from V and 2 bases from J, the gap between germline ends came to 13 bases. CDR3 length: 14 amino acids. The CDR3 coding sequence is TGTGCCAGCAGTCGGGGGATCAGGACCTACGAGCAGTACTTC. It yields the protein CASSRGIRTYEQYF.

The chain carries TRBV4-2 and TRBJ1-2; no clear D gene. Looked up from germline, CDR1 is LGHNA and CDR2 is YNFKEQ. The CDR3 has 15 amino acids. The ends were cut back, 0 bases at V and 1 base at J, with 9 bases in the middle. DNA of the CDR3: TGTGCCAGCAGCCAAGATAGTGAATATAACTATGGCTACACCTTC. The encoded protein is CASSQDSEYNYGYTF.

In its sample, this clonotype was seen a few times. This chain joins TRBV5-1 and TRBJ2-7; D is unresolved. V was shortened by 4 bases and J by 4 bases, with 18 bases between the two germline ends. There are 15 residues in the CDR3. Germline values: CDR1 SGHRS, CDR2 YFSETQ. CDR3 in DNA: TGCGCCAGCAGCAACCGGACCACGTTCGATTACGAGCAGTACTTC. Amino acids: CASSNRTTFDYEQYF.

This clonotype was detected a few times. This chain links TRBV28 with TRBJ2-7; D possibly matches TRBD1 or TRBD2 (5 bases each). Looked up from germline, CDR1 is MDHEN and CDR2 is SYDVKM. Trimming took off 7 bases at V and 2 bases at J, with 18 bases between the two ends. CDR3 length equals 15 residues. The CDR3, as DNA: TGTGCCAGCACCGTACCCGGGACCAAGGCCTACGAGCAGTACTTC. This sequence encodes CASTVPGTKAYEQYF.

This chain uses TRBV5-1 with TRBJ2-6; no firm D call. This CDR3 spans 15 amino acids. The V end lost 4 bases, the J end lost 0 bases, and 8 bases lay between the germline ends. CDR1 is SGHRS and CDR2 is YFSETQ in the germline V gene. The CDR3 is CASSPMSSGANVLTF. The DNA of the CDR3 is TGCGCCAGCAGCCCGATGAGCTCTGGGGCCAACGTCCTGACTTTC. The variable domain in full, completed from reference TRBV5-1 and TRBJ2-6, reads KAGVTQTPRYLIKTRGQQVTLSCSPISGHRSVSWYQQTPGQGLQFLFEYFSETQRNKGNFPGRFSGRQFSNSRSEMNVSTLELGDSALYLCASSPMSSGANVLTFGAGSRLTVL.

The chain uses TRBV7-9 and TRBJ2-3; D is unresolved. Trimming left V 5 bases short and J 3 bases short, with 6 bases between. CDR3 length equals 12 residues. The germline V gene has CDR1 SEHNR and CDR2 FQNEAQ (reference sequence). The CDR3 loop reads CASSPPTDTQYF. The CDR3 region has the DNA TGTGCCAGCAGCCCCCCGACAGATACGCAGTATTTT.

The chain employs TRBV2 and TRBJ1-5; D perhaps matches TRBD1 (5 bases). The CDR3 sequence is 13 residues long. The ends were cut back, 4 bases at V and 1 base at J, with 5 bases in the middle. Germline V lookup: CDR1 SNHLY, CDR2 FYNNEI. The CDR3 nucleotides are TGTGCCAGCAGTGGACAGAGCAATCAGCCCCAGCATTTT. Translation gives CASSGQSNQPQHF.

A few counts support this clonotype. The V call is TRBV25-1, the J call TRBJ2-3; TRBD1 or TRBD2 may be the D gene (5 bases each). Deletions cut 4 bases from V and 2 bases from J, with 19 bases between. The CDR3 is made up of 17 amino acids. Looked up from germline, CDR1 is MGHDK and CDR2 is SYGVNS. The CDR3 nucleotides read TGTGCCAGCAGTGCGGGGCCCTTAAGCGCGGCCACAGATACGCAGTATTTT. Translated, it gives CASSAGPLSAATDTQYF.

This clonotype was seen more than once but under ten times. This chain joins TRBV10-3 and TRBJ2-3; D is unclear. Germline V gives CDR1 ENHRY, CDR2 SYGVKD. This CDR3 comprises 17 residues. With 6 bases removed from V and 2 bases from J, the gap between germline ends came to 21 bases. Here the CDR3 DNA reads TGTGCCATCAGCTCACTCTTGGCTGAAATCGCCACAGATACGCAGTATTTT. Translating gives CAISSLLAEIATDTQYF.

This clonotype was seen ten or more times. The rearrangement links TRBV20-1 to TRBJ2-5, with 9 bases matching TRBD1. CDR3 length: 12 residues. Germline CDR1 DFQATT, CDR2 SNEGSKA (reference sequence). V gave up 6 bases and J gave up 5 bases; unmatched junction bases: 4. The CDR3 loop is CSATGGGETQYF. The CDR3 DNA reads as TGCAGTGCAACAGGGGGCGGTGAGACCCAGTACTTC.

V is TRBV11-2 and J is TRBJ1-2; 7 bases align to TRBD1. J lost 5 bases, V lost 1 base, and 7 bases had no gene match. The CDR3 consists of 15 residues. Germline values: CDR1 SGHAT, CDR2 FQNNGV. The CDR3 sequence: CASSLVPGRGYGYTF. The CDR3 coding sequence is TGTGCCAGCAGCTTAGTCCCGGGCAGGGGGTATGGCTACACCTTC.

The genes are TRBV20-1 and TRBJ1-3; D is uncertain. CDR3 length: 13 amino acids. From germline, CDR1 is DFQATT and CDR2 SNEGSKA (reference sequence). Trimming removed 5 bases at V and 0 bases at J, with 8 bases between. In DNA form, the CDR3 reads TGCAGTGCTTGGGAGTCCTCTGGAAACACCATATATTTT. This codes for CSAWESSGNTIYF.

This clonotype was seen a handful of times. The rearrangement links TRBV20-1 to TRBJ2-1; D possibly uses TRBD1 or TRBD2 (5 bases each). From germline, CDR1 is DFQATT and CDR2 SNEGSKA (reference sequence). The length of the CDR3 is 11 residues. The ends were cut back, 6 bases at V and 8 bases at J, with 11 bases in the middle. The CDR3, as DNA: TGCAGTGCCGGGGACCCACATGAGCAGTTCTTC. Translation: CSAGDPHEQFF.

The sample holds many counts of this clonotype. This sequence joins TRBV5-1 and TRBJ2-1; 11 bases are a match to TRBD1. The germline gives CDR1 SGHRS, CDR2 YFSETQ. The length of the CDR3 is 16 residues. Trimming removed 3 bases from V and 3 bases from J; junction bases left unmatched: 5. This CDR3 is CASSWAGTGGYNEQFF. DNA of the CDR3: TGCGCCAGCAGCTGGGCCGGGACAGGGGGCTACAATGAGCAGTTCTTC.

This clonotype was recorded a few times. This rearrangement joins TRBV12-3 or TRBV12-4 to TRBJ1-5; a weak D match, TRBD1 (6 bases). V was cut by 9 bases and J by 1 base, with 25 bases left in between. The CDR3 has 18 amino acids. CDR3 sequence (DNA): TGTGCCAGTCTCCTTGGGGGGCAGCGGGGCAGGAGCAATCAGCCCCAGCATTTT. Encoded protein: CASLLGGQRGRSNQPQHF.

The CDR3 sequence is CASSEAHPNQRETQYF. The DNA of the CDR3 is TGTGCCAGCAGTGAAGCGCACCCCAACCAGCGAGAGACCCAGTACTTC. The chain is built from TRBV2 and TRBJ2-5; no definite D call. The germline gives CDR1 SNHLY, CDR2 FYNNEI. This CDR3 has 16 residues. The V end lost 0 bases, the J end lost 4 bases, and 15 bases lay between the germline ends.

This clonotype has only a few counts. The chain is built from TRBV6-2 or TRBV6-3 and TRBJ2-7; 7 bases match TRBD1. CDR3 length: 14 amino acids. In germline, CDR1 is MNHEY, CDR2 SVGEGT. The ends lost 6 bases at V and 2 bases at J; junction bases unmatched: 7. CDR3 nucleotide sequence: TGTGCCAGCAGACCCTCCGGGACAGCCTACGAGCAGTACTTC. It yields the protein CASRPSGTAYEQYF.

The chain employs TRBV6-2 or TRBV6-3 and TRBJ1-2; 8 bases map to TRBD1. V shed 8 bases, J shed 6 bases, and the junction held 17 bases outside the gene matches. The CDR3 sequence is 16 residues long. Germline V lookup: CDR1 MNHEY, CDR2 SVGEGT. The CDR3 nucleotides are TGTGCCAGCTCTAGGCGCGTCCCCGGACAGGGCCATGGCTACACCTTC. It yields the protein CASSRRVPGQGHGYTF.

The chain couples TRBV6-2 or TRBV6-3 to TRBJ2-4; D is perhaps TRBD2 (7 bases). The V end lost 8 bases, the J end lost 8 bases, and 13 bases lay between the germline ends. The germline CDR1 and CDR2 sequences are MNHEY and SVGEGT. The CDR3 contains 12 residues. The CDR3 spells CASGRGADIQYF. For the CDR3, the DNA is TGTGCCAGCGGCCGGGGGGCGGACATTCAGTACTTC.